Listed below are T cell receptor beta chains from one sample, sequenced in a study of T cells in Graves' hyperthyroidism and ophthalmopathy. TCRdb independently ran MiXCR on the multiplex PCR reads; one entry per CDR3 protein. The table has fewer than 550,000 distinct CDR3 sequences, approximately 25% seen once. The sequenced sample was blood. Source of these receptors: a woman in her twenties or thirties with Graves' ophthalmopathy. Each CDR3 is given with its conserved first and last residue. Fields, in order: clone size, D gene, J gene, V gene, CDR3 protein, CDR3 DNA. The D gene is left open where the match is weak. Clone size is not always given. Where it is, it says once, few, many or a class for expanded clones.

many,NA,TRBJ2-7,TRBV6-5,CASTYGGTAQYEQYF,TGTGCCAGCACCTACGGCGGGACAGCGCAATACGAGCAGTACTTC
NA,NA,TRBJ1-2,TRBV29-1,CSVVRRNYGYTF,TGCAGCGTTGTCAGGAGAAACTATGGCTACACCTTC
many,TRBD1,TRBJ2-7,TRBV18,CASSPGQGTYEQYF,TGTGCCAGCAGCCCGGGACAGGGGACCTACGAGCAGTACTTC
NA,TRBD1,TRBJ2-7,TRBV12-3/TRBV12-4,CASGKGTDPSYEQYF,TGTGCCAGCGGGAAGGGGACAGACCCATCCTACGAGCAGTACTTC
many,NA,TRBJ1-1,TRBV6-1,CASSSDNSQAEAFF,TGTGCCAGCAGCTCGGACAATTCTCAAGCAGAAGCTTTCTTT
many,TRBD2,TRBJ2-4,TRBV28,CASSPGGQNIQYF,TGTGCCAGCAGCCCGGGGGGACAAAACATTCAGTACTTC
many,TRBD2,TRBJ2-5,TRBV6-5,CARTGTRNQETQYF,TGTGCCAGAACGGGGACTAGAAACCAAGAGACCCAGTACTTC
NA,NA,TRBJ2-5,TRBV19,CATKTSAGETQYF,TGTGCCACCAAGACATCCGCCGGGGAGACCCAGTACTTC
many,NA,TRBJ2-5,TRBV6-5,CASRHTATQETQYF,TGTGCCAGCAGACACACAGCTACCCAAGAGACCCAGTACTTC
NA,NA,TRBJ1-5,TRBV12-3/TRBV12-4,CASSLGRGVGNQPQHF,TGTGCCAGCAGTTTAGGAAGGGGAGTGGGCAATCAGCCCCAGCATTTT
many,NA,TRBJ1-5,TRBV6-5,CASSYDGNQPQHF,TGTGCCAGCAGTTACGATGGGAATCAGCCCCAGCATTTT
many,NA,TRBJ2-2,TRBV11-2,CASSPRLTGELFF,TGTGCCAGCAGCCCGAGACTAACCGGGGAGCTGTTTTTT
many,NA,TRBJ1-2,TRBV5-6,CASSFSEWGYTF,TGTGCCAGCAGCTTTTCCGAATGGGGCTACACCTTC
few,TRBD2,TRBJ2-5,TRBV6-1,CASGLADIQETQYF,TGTGCCAGTGGACTAGCGGACATCCAAGAGACCCAGTACTTC
many,TRBD2,TRBJ2-7,TRBV20-1,CSAGEGLAGGYEQYF,TGCAGTGCGGGAGAGGGACTAGCGGGGGGTTACGAGCAGTACTTC
NA,NA,TRBJ2-5,TRBV19,CASSSERTYQETQYF,TGTGCCAGTAGTTCGGAGCGGACCTACCAAGAGACCCAGTACTTC
many,NA,TRBJ2-7,TRBV28,CASSLGGTDEQYF,TGTGCCAGCAGTTTGGGCGGGACAGACGAGCAGTACTTC